This TCR beta chain was sequenced in a study of blood T cell repertoires in COVID-19. For the study at large: Sample material is recorded as cDNA or gDNA derived from T cells, B-cell-depleted T cells, or PBMCs.

Seattle's cohort entered during active infection and was followed longitudinally. The CDR3 has 15 residues. Per the germline V gene, CDR1 is SGHTA and CDR2 is FQGNSA. Trimming took 4 bases from V and 4 from J; bases not matched to a gene: 8. In the authors' methods: How many nucleated cells were present was estimated from reference gene primer amplification. The method was immunoSEQ multiplex PCR; TCRdb's version includes in-frame clones alone and lacks a portion of them. V, J and clone size are those of that table, while D and trimming were read from the DNA. In the table there are under 15,000 clones, over 60% of which are singletons.

This chain connects TRBV7-2 to TRBJ1-2, with 8 positions matching TRBD1. The receptor comes from a man between 60 and 75 years old with COVID-19, enrolled during active disease. The sample consisted of peripheral blood. The CDR3: CASSYGQGWGYGYTF. The CDR3 DNA follows: TGTGCCAGCAGCTATGGACAGGGTTGGGGCTATGGCTACACCTTC.